Presented here are 8 T cell receptor beta chains from one specimen sequenced in a study of blood T cell repertoires in COVID-19. Assay used: immunoSEQ multiplex PCR; TCRdb lists only in-frame clones, some missing. The table records 140,000 or so clones, about 87% of them present only once. The sequenced material came from peripheral blood. The receptors here all came from a human donor with COVID-19, enrolled during active disease. The donor label of this sample is uncertain.

This clone was counted once. The rearrangement uses TRBV9 and TRBJ1-5, with a weak D call TRBD1 (5 bases). Germline loops: CDR1 SGDLS, CDR2 YYNGEE. V was trimmed by 4 bases and J by 3 bases, leaving 14 bases between them. This CDR3 has 15 amino acids. CDR3 nucleotides: TGTGCCAGCAGCACAGATCCAGGGCCCAATCAGCCCCAGCATTTT. Encoded protein: CASSTDPGPNQPQHF.

The rearrangement joins TRBV19 to TRBJ1-5; the match to TRBD1 covers 7 bases. The CDR3 totals 13 residues. The V segment lost 6 bases and the J segment 4 bases; nucleotides outside the gene matches: 3. The V gene's germline CDR1 is LNHDA and CDR2 SQIVND (reference sequence). CDR3 sequence: CASRRTGNQPQHF. DNA for the CDR3: TGTGCCAGTAGACGGACAGGAAATCAGCCCCAGCATTTT.

V gene TRBV24-1 combines with J gene TRBJ2-1; no definite D call. Germline CDR1 is KGHDR and CDR2 is SFDVKD. Trimming cost V 10 bases and J 8 bases, with 20 bases left between them. The CDR3 consists of 14 residues. CDR3 loop: CATPGEVPYHEQFF. CDR3 in DNA: TGTGCCACACCCGGTGAAGTGCCATATCATGAGCAGTTCTTC.

This clone turned up a few times. V gene TRBV2 combines with J gene TRBJ1-2, with 9 bases that match TRBD1. The V and J ends lost 10 bases and 6 bases, in that order; junction bases with no gene match: 18. Germline loops: CDR1 SNHLY, CDR2 FYNNEI. The CDR3 covers 16 residues. The CDR3 region is CATTGGDREALDGYTF. The DNA for the CDR3 is TGTGCCACCACCGGGGGGGACAGGGAAGCGTTGGATGGCTACACCTTC.

The rearrangement joins TRBV5-4 to TRBJ2-6; a weak D match, TRBD2 (5 bases). The germline CDR1 and CDR2 sequences are SGHNT and YYREEE (reference sequence). The CDR3 contains 17 residues. V lost 0 bases to trimming and J lost 0 bases, with 10 bases between them. The CDR3 sequence: CASSLDAGVSGANVLTF. DNA of the CDR3: TGTGCCAGCAGCTTGGATGCCGGGGTCTCTGGGGCCAACGTCCTGACTTTC.

This clone has a handful of counts. The sample holds other DNA sequences that translate to the same CDR3. The chain recombines TRBV14 with TRBJ2-3; D is unclear. The CDR3 is made up of 13 amino acids. V was shortened by 0 bases and J by 4 bases, with 5 bases between the two germline ends. Germline-derived CDR1 and CDR2 are SGHDN and FVKESK. The CDR3 is CASSQDLADTQYF. The CDR3 nucleotides are TGTGCCAGCAGCCAAGACCTAGCAGATACGCAGTATTTT.

Here the CDR3 reads CASSEWGGYNEQFF. For the CDR3, the DNA is TGTGCCAGCAGTGAATGGGGGGGTTACAATGAGCAGTTCTTC. This sequence joins TRBV6-1 and TRBJ2-1; 7 bases fit TRBD2. Germline CDR1 and CDR2: MNHNS and SASEGT. Germline trimming cut 2 bases from V and 4 bases from J; bases unmatched to any gene: 2. The length of the CDR3 is 14 residues.

V gene TRBV5-1 combines with J gene TRBJ2-1, with TRBD2 matching over 7 bases. Trimming cost V 1 base and J 9 bases; bases outside gene matches: 7. The CDR3 extends over 14 amino acids. Per the germline V gene, CDR1 is SGHRS and CDR2 is YFSETQ. CDR3 protein: CASSLSSVAGEQFF. The CDR3 bases are TGCGCCAGCAGCTTGTCGAGTGTAGCGGGTGAGCAGTTCTTC. Full variable domain (outside the CDR3, taken from reference TRBV5-1 and TRBJ2-1): KAGVTQTPRYLIKTRGQQVTLSCSPISGHRSVSWYQQTPGQGLQFLFEYFSETQRNKGNFPGRFSGRQFSNSRSEMNVSTLELGDSALYLCASSLSSVAGEQFFGPGTRLTVL.